This T cell receptor (beta chain) was recorded in a study of blood T cells in healthy people across ages. Germline V gene data show CDR1 as SGDLS and CDR2 as YYNGEE. CDR3 length equals 14 residues. Trimming at V came to 4 bases and at J to 3 bases, leaving 7 bases not matched to a gene. This clonotype was observed a few times. The use of a sample-barcoded 5' primer and a J-beta primer mix characterized a second PCR of 7 to 11 cycles. One entry per CDR3 protein results from TCRdb running MiXCR on the 5' RACE reads. The sample includes fewer than 2,000,000 distinct CDR3 sequences, about 32% of them seen just once.

The sequence was collected from a woman in her 30s in good health. The chain recombines TRBV9 with TRBJ2-7; 7 bases agree with TRBD2. Specimen: blood. This chain's CDR3 is CASSKGDYLYEQYF. For the CDR3, the DNA is TGTGCCAGCAGCAAAGGGGACTACCTCTACGAGCAGTACTTC.